These 17 T cell receptor beta chains originate from one sample sequenced in a study of PD-1 blockade in classical Hodgkin lymphoma. Method: immunoSEQ multiplex PCR; TCRdb's copy keeps in-frame clones and lacks some. The table has around 65,000 clones, 70% to 90% seen once. Sample time point: cycle 4 day 1 (C4D1), after more than five weeks of nivolumab. Every one of the patients relapsed after autologous stem cell transplantation (brentuximab vedotin exposure was variable). Source: peripheral blood mononuclear cells (PBMCs), taken before the fourth cycle of nivolumab. The receptor set was obtained from a human donor with classical Hodgkin lymphoma.

The chain joins TRBV5-1 to TRBJ2-2; D gene unclear. This CDR3 region has 15 residues. Deletions cut 1 base from V and 0 bases from J, with 7 bases between. Germline V gene data show CDR1 as SGHRS and CDR2 as YFSETQ. CDR3 loop: CASSLIPANTGELFF. CDR3 coding DNA: TGCGCCAGCAGCTTGATCCCTGCGAACACCGGGGAGCTGTTTTTT.

The V and J genes are TRBV25-1 and TRBJ1-1; 8 nucleotides agree with TRBD1. Germline V CDR1 and CDR2: MGHDK, SYGVNS. The CDR3 is 17 amino acids. The ends lost 4 bases at V and 1 base at J; junction bases unmatched: 11. DNA for the CDR3: TGTGCCAGCAGTGCTGTAGGCAGGGGGCAGGGGAACACTGAAGCTTTCTTT. This codes for CASSAVGRGQGNTEAFF.

This chain links TRBV29-1 with TRBJ1-2, with TRBD1 matching 7 bases. The junction had 2 bases not matched to a gene; V was cut back by 7 bases and J by 3 bases. CDR1 is SQVTM, CDR2 ANQGSEA, per germline. The CDR3 extends over 11 amino acids. The DNA for the CDR3 is TGCAGCGCCAGGGGGGACTATGGCTACACCTTC. Amino acids: CSARGDYGYTF.

This chain joins TRBV18 and TRBJ1-1, with D perhaps matching TRBD1 (5 bases). The germline V gene has CDR1 KGHSH and CDR2 LQKENI. Trimming took off 3 bases at V and 7 bases at J, with 18 bases between the two ends. The CDR3 runs to 15 residues. The CDR3 nucleotides read TGTGCCAGCTCACCTCTAAGTTGGGGGGGAAGTGAAGCTTTCTTT. It codes for CASSPLSWGGSEAFF.

The chain recombines TRBV13 with TRBJ2-1, with TRBD1 matching over 11 bases. Germline V lookup: CDR1 PRHDT, CDR2 FYEKMQ (reference sequence). The CDR3 loop spans 17 amino acids. The V gene end was trimmed by 1 base and the J gene end by 10 bases; junction bases not matched to a gene: 12. The CDR3 reads CASSLVMDRGRLHEQFF. The CDR3 bases are TGTGCCAGCAGCTTAGTAATGGACAGGGGGCGTCTTCACGAGCAGTTCTTC.

The chain has TRBV5-1 and TRBJ2-2, with D perhaps matching TRBD1 or TRBD2 (5 bases each). CDR3 length: 16 residues. Trimming shortened V by 4 bases and J by 0 bases, and 13 bases separated the two germline ends. Germline V gene lookup returns CDR1 SGHRS and CDR2 YFSETQ. The DNA of the CDR3 is TGCGCCAGCAGCACCACCGGGACGTCGAACACCGGGGAGCTGTTTTTT. Amino acids: CASSTTGTSNTGELFF.

J is TRBJ2-5 and V is TRBV11-2; TRBD2 is a possible D gene (6 bases). The V gene lost 5 bases and the J gene lost 4 bases, with 23 bases spanning the gap. In germline, CDR1 is SGHAT, CDR2 FQNNGV. The CDR3 covers 17 residues. CDR3 nucleotide sequence: TGTGCCAGCAGCCCGGAATGGGCGGGGACCTCGGGAGAGACCCAGTACTTC. Translated, it gives CASSPEWAGTSGETQYF.

V is TRBV5-1 and J is TRBJ2-7; TRBD2 matches 9 bases. The length of the CDR3 is 16 residues. J was trimmed by 2 bases and V by 4 bases; bases with no gene match: 10. Germline V CDR1 and CDR2: SGHRS, YFSETQ. The CDR3 loop is CASSIGGGGEAYEQYF. The DNA of the CDR3 is TGCGCCAGCAGCATTGGTGGCGGGGGGGAAGCCTACGAGCAGTACTTC.

The V call is TRBV2, the J call TRBJ1-1; D might be TRBD1 (5 bases). The CDR3 extends over 14 amino acids. Trimming took 5 bases from V and 2 from J, leaving 12 bases between them. Per the germline V gene, CDR1 is SNHLY and CDR2 is FYNNEI. This chain's CDR3 is CASSHPTENTEAFF. The DNA for the CDR3 is TGTGCCAGCAGTCACCCGACAGAAAACACTGAAGCTTTCTTT.

CDR3: CASSTYLGSYGYTF. CDR3 coding DNA: TGTGCCAGCAGTACTTATTTGGGGAGCTATGGCTACACCTTC. The chain recombines TRBV27 with TRBJ1-2; D is uncertain. Germline values: CDR1 MNHEY, CDR2 SMNVEV (reference sequence). The germline V and J ends were trimmed by 5 bases and 4 bases, with 14 bases remaining between them. The CDR3 consists of 14 residues.

This chain joins TRBV9 and TRBJ1-4; 11 nucleotides align to TRBD1. The CDR3 contains 14 residues. CDR1 SGDLS and CDR2 YYNGEE come from the germline V gene. Trimming took 7 bases from V and 10 from J; bases not matched to a gene: 9. The CDR3 loop reads CASGQRTGGGKLFF. DNA for the CDR3: TGTGCCAGCGGCCAACGGACAGGGGGCGGAAAACTGTTTTTT.

This rearrangement joins TRBV9 to TRBJ1-4; TRBD1 is a possible D gene (5 bases). The CDR3 spans 15 residues. Trimming left V 4 bases short and J 3 bases short, with 13 bases between. Looked up from germline, CDR1 is SGDLS and CDR2 is YYNGEE. The CDR3 sequence: CASSLGGTPNEKLFF. The CDR3 nucleotides are TGTGCCAGCAGCTTGGGGGGGACCCCTAATGAAAAACTGTTTTTT.

This clone was recorded once. J is TRBJ2-2 and V is TRBV11-3; 7 nucleotides match TRBD1. Trimming at V came to 4 bases and at J to 5 bases, leaving 4 bases not matched to a gene. The CDR3 is 14 amino acids. The germline CDR1 and CDR2 sequences are SGHNT and YENEEA. The CDR3 protein is CASSWQGVTGELFF. Written as DNA, the CDR3 is TGTGCCAGCAGCTGGCAGGGGGTGACCGGGGAGCTGTTTTTT.

This chain uses TRBV29-1 with TRBJ1-2; the match to TRBD1 covers 8 bases. The trim removed 1 base at V and 0 bases at J, leaving 10 bases unmatched. CDR3 length: 17 amino acids. CDR1 SQVTM and CDR2 ANQGSEA come from the germline V gene. The CDR3 nucleotides read TGCAGCGTTGAAGGGGCGACAGGGGCGCAAACTAACTATGGCTACACCTTC. It codes for CSVEGATGAQTNYGYTF.

The chain carries TRBV7-8 and TRBJ2-7; 9 nucleotides agree with TRBD1. With V trimmed by 5 bases and J by 8 bases, 4 bases remained unmatched. The CDR3 spans 12 residues. Germline V gives CDR1 SGHVS, CDR2 FQNEAQ. The CDR3: CASSLDRGQQYF. The CDR3 nucleotides read TGTGCCAGCAGCCTGGACAGGGGTCAGCAGTACTTC.

The chain has TRBV28 and TRBJ2-7, with 12 nucleotides matching TRBD1. Germline V gene lookup returns CDR1 MDHEN and CDR2 SYDVKM. The CDR3 has 15 amino acids. With 6 bases clipped from V and 4 bases from J, the junction kept 7 bases outside the gene matches. CDR3 nucleotides: TGTGCCAGCAGCAAACCGGGACAGGGGGCTTACGAGCAGTACTTC. Encoded protein: CASSKPGQGAYEQYF.

This chain joins TRBV19 and TRBJ1-2, with 8 nucleotides matching TRBD1. Per the germline V gene, CDR1 is LNHDA and CDR2 is SQIVND (reference sequence). V shed 7 bases and J 10 bases; nucleotides not matched to a gene: 14. This CDR3 region has 14 residues. CDR3 in DNA: TGTGCCAGTACCCCCGGGACAGGAATAGGAGCCTACACCTTC. This translates into CASTPGTGIGAYTF.